The 27 T cell receptor beta chains in this list originate from one sample, sequenced in a study of T-cell reconstitution after alpha-beta-depleted transplantation in children. Unique molecular identifiers were incorporated when the TCRbeta library was constructed. MiXCR, applied by TCRdb to the PCR reads, yields one record per CDR3 protein. Here the sample spans about a million distinct CDR3 sequences, around 30% being singletons. Sequences were derived from PBMCs, mostly from graft donor cells, sampled 360 days after TCRalphabeta/CD19-depleted stem cell transplant. These receptor sequences come from a boy in the first two years of life who had a stem cell transplant for SCID, so the T cells may come from the graft donor.

V is TRBV6-1 and J is TRBJ2-4, with 8 bases aligning to TRBD2. CDR3 length: 15 amino acids. Germline loops: CDR1 MNHNS, CDR2 SASEGT. Trimming removed 5 bases from V and 4 bases from J; junction bases left unmatched: 7. The CDR3 bases are TGTGCCAGCAGTCCTAGCGGGCCGTTTAAAAACATTCAGTACTTC. Its translation is CASSPSGPFKNIQYF.

V usage is TRBV27 and J usage is TRBJ2-2; D not resolved. This CDR3 region has 18 residues. Trimming shortened V by 1 base and J by 5 bases, and 20 bases separated the two germline ends. In germline, CDR1 is MNHEY, CDR2 SMNVEV (reference sequence). Here the CDR3 DNA reads TGTGCCAGCAGTTTATTCCCAGTATTAAGCCACGGGACCGGGGAGCTGTTTTTT. It translates to CASSLFPVLSHGTGELFF.

This clonotype appeared a few times. V usage is TRBV20-1 and J usage is TRBJ1-4; 9 positions match TRBD1. V trimming: 4 bases; J trimming: 7 bases; junction bases outside the gene matches: 7. The length of the CDR3 is 14 residues. The germline CDR1 and CDR2 sequences are DFQATT and SNEGSKA (reference sequence). The CDR3, as DNA: TGCAGTGCTACTCCCCACAGGGGGCTTGAAAAACTGTTTTTT. Translation: CSATPHRGLEKLFF.

At least ten counts were recorded for this clonotype. The V gene is TRBV28, the J gene TRBJ2-1; D uncertain. With 2 bases removed from V and 3 bases from J, the gap between germline ends came to 17 bases. In germline, CDR1 is MDHEN, CDR2 SYDVKM. The CDR3 has 17 amino acids. The CDR3 spells CASSLPTFGRVYNEQFF. Written as DNA, the CDR3 is TGTGCCAGCAGTTTACCTACTTTCGGACGAGTCTACAATGAGCAGTTCTTC.

The rearrangement uses TRBV7-9 and TRBJ1-1; no firm D call. The CDR3 totals 14 residues. Trimming pared 3 bases from V and 3 bases from J, leaving 11 bases between. Per the germline V gene, CDR1 is SEHNR and CDR2 is FQNEAQ (reference sequence). In DNA, the CDR3 is TGTGCCAGCAGCTTGGGAAGGGTTGACACTGAAGCTTTCTTT. Its protein product is CASSLGRVDTEAFF.

The genes are TRBV5-1 and TRBJ2-1, with 15 bases lining up with TRBD2. Germline V gene lookup returns CDR1 SGHRS and CDR2 YFSETQ. This CDR3 contains 17 residues. J lost 6 bases, V lost 4 bases, and 8 bases had no gene match. The CDR3 bases are TGCGCCAGCAGCCCACCGCGGACTAGCGGGGGGGCCAATGAGCAGTTCTTC. Amino acid sequence: CASSPPRTSGGANEQFF.

This clonotype was detected ten times or more. The chain uses TRBV7-3 and TRBJ2-7; 10 nucleotides line up with TRBD1. Germline assignment: CDR1 SGHTA and CDR2 FQGTGA. This CDR3 has 15 residues. Trimming at V came to 7 bases and at J to 1 base, leaving 7 bases not matched to a gene. The CDR3 sequence is CASNHRTGGSYEQYF. CDR3 bases: TGTGCCAGCAATCATAGGACAGGGGGGTCCTACGAGCAGTACTTC.

This clonotype was detected a few times. This chain links TRBV12-3 or TRBV12-4 with TRBJ2-3, with 7 bases lining up with TRBD1. The V and J ends lost 5 bases and 0 bases, in that order; junction bases with no gene match: 5. This CDR3 is built from 15 residues. CDR3 in amino acids: CASSPGGWSTDTQYF. CDR3 sequence (DNA): TGTGCCAGCAGTCCAGGGGGTTGGAGCACAGATACGCAGTATTTT.

This chain's CDR3 is CASSLMASGSGTQYF. The CDR3 DNA reads TGTGCCAGCAGCTTAATGGCTAGCGGCTCGGGTACGCAGTATTTT. J is TRBJ2-3 and V is TRBV7-3; 7 bases are a match to TRBD2. Germline V lookup: CDR1 SGHTA, CDR2 FQGTGA. With 1 base clipped from V and 8 bases from J, the junction kept 9 bases outside the gene matches. The CDR3 is 15 residues long.

A word on this clonotype: This is likely a read error, given that the CDR3 carries no conserved phenylalanine or tryptophan at its end. The V gene is TRBV27, the J gene TRBJ1-4; tentatively, D is TRBD1 (6 bases). This CDR3 contains 14 residues. V lost 5 bases and J lost 5, with 12 bases in between. Germline CDR1 is MNHEY and CDR2 is SMNVEV (reference sequence). Here the CDR3 DNA reads TGTGCCAGCAGTGAACAGGGTCCAAATGAAAAACTGTTTTGT. As protein: CASSEQGPNEKLFC.

The chain is built from TRBV20-1 and TRBJ2-3; D unresolved. The length of the CDR3 is 12 residues. CDR1 and CDR2 (germline): DFQATT, SNEGSKA (reference sequence). Trimming took 5 bases from V and 4 from J, leaving 10 bases between them. CDR3 region: CSAGVGADTQYF. The CDR3 DNA is TGCAGTGCTGGAGTTGGGGCAGATACGCAGTATTTT.

The chain couples TRBV25-1 to TRBJ1-1; unclear D gene. V was pared by 4 bases and J by 0 bases, with 18 bases between. The CDR3 is 17 residues long. The germline gives CDR1 MGHDK, CDR2 SYGVNS. Here the CDR3 DNA reads TGTGCCAGCAGTGCGCTTGATGGAAAAATCATGAACACTGAAGCTTTCTTT. Protein: CASSALDGKIMNTEAFF. Full variable domain (outside the CDR3, taken from reference TRBV25-1 and TRBJ1-1): EADIYQTPRYLVIGTGKKITLECSQTMGHDKMYWYQQDPGMELHLIHYSYGVNSTEKGDLSSESTVSRIRTEHFPLTLESARPSHTSQYLCASSALDGKIMNTEAFFGQGTRLTVV.

This clonotype was found a few times. The chain links TRBV7-3 to TRBJ2-5; 9 bases match TRBD2. After removal of 2 bases from V and 5 bases from J, the junction contained 3 bases not matched to a gene. CDR3 length equals 14 residues. Germline values: CDR1 SGHTA, CDR2 FQGTGA. The CDR3 DNA reads as TGTGCCAGCAGCTTACTAGCGGGATGTGAGACCCAGTACTTC. Translation gives CASSLLAGCETQYF. Combining the CDR3 with reference TRBV7-3 and TRBJ2-5 gives the whole variable domain GAGVSQTPSNKVTEKGKYVELRCDPISGHTALYWYRQSLGQGPEFLIYFQGTGAADDSGLPNDRFFAVRPEGSVSTLKIQRTERGDSAVYLCASSLLAGCETQYFGPGTRLLVL.

The chain carries TRBV9 and TRBJ2-3; 7 bases match TRBD1. Trimming removed 7 bases from V and 4 bases from J; junction bases left unmatched: 6. This CDR3 region has 13 residues. Germline V gives CDR1 SGDLS, CDR2 YYNGEE. Here the CDR3 DNA reads TGTGCCAGCGTTACACAGGGGTCAGATACGCAGTATTTT. Protein product: CASVTQGSDTQYF. Full variable domain (outside the CDR3, taken from reference TRBV9 and TRBJ2-3): DSGVTQTPKHLITATGQRVTLRCSPRSGDLSVYWYQQSLDQGLQFLIQYYNGEERAKGNILERFSAQQFPDLHSELNLSSLELGDSALYFCASVTQGSDTQYFGPGTRLTVL.

V and J are TRBV6-5 and TRBJ2-2; 7 bases agree with TRBD1. Germline V gene lookup returns CDR1 MNHEY and CDR2 SVGAGI. J gave up 6 bases and V 2 bases, and 9 bases lay outside the gene matches. CDR3 length: 16 residues. The CDR3 DNA sequence: TGTGCCAGCAGTTACCAAGACAGGGACGGCGCCGGGGAGCTGTTTTTT. Translated: CASSYQDRDGAGELFF.

This sequence joins TRBV15 and TRBJ2-2, with a possible D match to TRBD2 (5 bases). V lost 4 bases, J lost 3 bases, and 15 bases lay in between. CDR3 length: 16 amino acids. Germline V lookup: CDR1 LNHNV, CDR2 YYDKDF (reference sequence). CDR3 in DNA: TGTGCCACCAGCACCGCAGGAGGAGTCGACACCGGGGAGCTGTTTTTT. This sequence encodes CATSTAGGVDTGELFF. Full variable domain (rest looked up from reference TRBV15 and TRBJ2-2): DAMVIQNPRYQVTQFGKPVTLSCSQTLNHNVMYWYQQKSSQAPKLLFHYYDKDFNNEADTPDNFQSRRPNTSFCFLDIRSPGLGDTAMYLCATSTAGGVDTGELFFGEGSRLTVL.

The chain links TRBV12-3 or TRBV12-4 to TRBJ2-7; 9 bases fit TRBD1. V shed 3 bases, J shed 1 base, and the junction held 4 bases outside the gene matches. The length of the CDR3 is 15 residues. DNA of the CDR3: TGTGCCAGCAGTTTGAAGGGACAGGGTTCCTACGAGCAGTACTTC. It encodes CASSLKGQGSYEQYF.

The chain joins TRBV6-5 to TRBJ2-3, with D possibly TRBD2 on 6 matching bases. The V gene lost 1 base and the J gene lost 0 bases, with 14 bases spanning the gap. This CDR3 spans 17 amino acids. From germline, CDR1 is MNHEY and CDR2 SVGAGI. As DNA, the CDR3 is TGTGCCAGCAGTTACTTGCGGGGAACATTTAGCACAGATACGCAGTATTTT. Its protein product is CASSYLRGTFSTDTQYF.

J is TRBJ2-3 and V is TRBV5-5; the D gene is possibly TRBD2 (5 bases). Between the trimmed V and J ends, which lost 4 bases and 4 bases, there was a span of 10 bases. Germline V gives CDR1 SGHKS, CDR2 YYEKEE (reference sequence). This CDR3 contains 13 residues. In DNA form, the CDR3 reads TGTGCCAGCAGCCCGGGGAAGGCAGATACGCAGTATTTT. As protein: CASSPGKADTQYF. Full variable domain (rest looked up from reference TRBV5-5 and TRBJ2-3): DAGVTQSPTHLIKTRGQQVTLRCSPISGHKSVSWYQQVLGQGPQFIFQYYEKEERGRGNFPDRFSARQFPNYSSELNVNALLLGDSALYLCASSPGKADTQYFGPGTRLTVL.

This rearrangement joins TRBV5-1 to TRBJ2-7, with D possibly being TRBD1 (5 bases). CDR3 size: 15 residues. CDR1 is SGHRS, CDR2 YFSETQ, per germline. V was trimmed by 0 bases and J by 2 bases, leaving 12 bases between them. CDR3 DNA: TGCGCCAGCAGCTTGGATCAGGGCCGCACCTACGAGCAGTACTTC. Translation: CASSLDQGRTYEQYF.

The gene calls are TRBV27 and TRBJ2-3; D is tentatively TRBD1 or TRBD2 (5 bases each). The V and J ends lost 3 bases and 8 bases respectively, with 24 bases between them. This CDR3 spans 17 amino acids. The germline CDR1 and CDR2 sequences are MNHEY and SMNVEV (reference sequence). The CDR3 DNA reads as TGTGCCAGCAGTTTTTTGGGGACGTACCTCATTTTCGGTACGCAGTATTTT. It is translated as CASSFLGTYLIFGTQYF.

This clonotype was counted only a few times. This chain connects TRBV12-3 or TRBV12-4 to TRBJ1-6; 9 nucleotides line up with TRBD1. The J segment lost 8 bases and the V segment lost 6 bases, leaving 17 bases of the junction unmatched. This CDR3 is 18 amino acids long. The CDR3 nucleotides read TGTGCCAGCAGCGCGGACAGGGGCTCCCTTAAAGGGGATTCACCCCTCCACTTT. Protein sequence: CASSADRGSLKGDSPLHF.

This clonotype was recorded a few times. This chain links TRBV6-1 with TRBJ1-2; D may be TRBD1 (6 bases). CDR1 and CDR2 (germline): MNHNS, SASEGT. V lost 7 bases to trimming and J lost 3 bases, with 15 bases between them. The CDR3 loop spans 14 amino acids. The CDR3 is CASKPGHADYGYTF. CDR3 in DNA: TGTGCCAGCAAACCGGGACATGCAGACTATGGCTACACCTTC.

The gene calls are TRBV7-2 and TRBJ1-6; no firm D call. The CDR3 extends over 15 amino acids. V was clipped by 8 bases and J by 3 bases, with 14 bases between them. Germline values: CDR1 SGHTA, CDR2 FQGNSA. The CDR3: CASGKGAFYNSPLHF. In DNA form, the CDR3 reads TGTGCCAGCGGAAAGGGAGCATTCTATAATTCACCCCTCCACTTT.

This clonotype appeared a few times. The chain has TRBV6-1 and TRBJ2-7; D unresolved. CDR3 length equals 16 residues. CDR1 and CDR2 (germline): MNHNS, SASEGT. With 4 bases removed from V and 2 bases from J, the gap between germline ends came to 18 bases. CDR3 DNA sequence: TGTGCCAGCAGTGGCCCCCTGGGCCGGACCGCCTACGAGCAGTACTTC. The encoded protein is CASSGPLGRTAYEQYF.

This chain joins TRBV2 and TRBJ1-4; the match to TRBD1 covers 9 bases. CDR1 and CDR2 (germline): SNHLY, FYNNEI. CDR3 length: 13 amino acids. V lost 8 bases to trimming and J lost 6 bases; unmatched junction nucleotides: 4. The CDR3 sequence is CASWDREDEKLFF. DNA for the CDR3: TGTGCCAGCTGGGACAGGGAGGATGAAAAACTGTTTTTT.

This clonotype was seen a handful of times. The chain is built from TRBV6-5 and TRBJ2-7; 13 bases fit TRBD2. The germline gives CDR1 MNHEY, CDR2 SVGAGI. With 4 bases clipped from V and 9 bases from J, the junction kept 15 bases outside the gene matches. The CDR3 spans 17 residues. DNA of the CDR3: TGTGCCAGCAGTTCCCTGGGACTAGCGGGGTTCCCGGTTGGGCAGTACTTC. Translated: CASSSLGLAGFPVGQYF.